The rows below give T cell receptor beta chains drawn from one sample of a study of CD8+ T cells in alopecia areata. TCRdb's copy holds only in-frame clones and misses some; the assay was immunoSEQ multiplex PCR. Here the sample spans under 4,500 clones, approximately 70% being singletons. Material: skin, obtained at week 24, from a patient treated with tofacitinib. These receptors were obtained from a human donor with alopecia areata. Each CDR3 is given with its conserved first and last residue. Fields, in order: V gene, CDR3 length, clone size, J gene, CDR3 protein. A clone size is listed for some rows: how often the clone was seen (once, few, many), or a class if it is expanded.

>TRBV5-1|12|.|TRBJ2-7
CASSLASYEQYF
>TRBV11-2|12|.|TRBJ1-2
CASSANSYGYTF
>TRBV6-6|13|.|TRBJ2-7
CASSYFDFYEQYF
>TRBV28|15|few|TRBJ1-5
CASSFGPYSNQPQHF
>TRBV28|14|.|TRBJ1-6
CASENGELSSPLHF
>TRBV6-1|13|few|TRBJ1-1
CASRPPVNTEAFF
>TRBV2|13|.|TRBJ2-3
CASSDINTDTQYF
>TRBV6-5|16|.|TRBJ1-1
CASSYDSPDMGPEAFF
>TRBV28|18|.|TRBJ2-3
CASTLAGAAGGRRGEQYF
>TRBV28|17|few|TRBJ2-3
CASSTPLGLTDTDTQYF
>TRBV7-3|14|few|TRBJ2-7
CASSRGSVGNEQYF
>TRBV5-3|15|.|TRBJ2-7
CASSSGQGASYEQYF
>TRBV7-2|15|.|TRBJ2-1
CASSPRAGGRHEQFF
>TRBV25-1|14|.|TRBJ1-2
CASSESGRGYGYTF
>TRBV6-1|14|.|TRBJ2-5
CASNFQGAGETQYF
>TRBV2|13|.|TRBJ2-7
CATTSGGDYEQYF
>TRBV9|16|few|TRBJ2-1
CASSPRTSGGNNEQFF
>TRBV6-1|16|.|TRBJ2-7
CASSDPVGWNTYEQYF
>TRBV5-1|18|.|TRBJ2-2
CASSLAIGLPHSAGELFF
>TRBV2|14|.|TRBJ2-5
CASSLTIHAETQYF
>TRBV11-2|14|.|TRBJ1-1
CASSLEALRTEAFF
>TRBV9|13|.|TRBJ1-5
CASSIRPNQPQHF
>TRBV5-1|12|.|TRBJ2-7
CASSSYGDEQYF
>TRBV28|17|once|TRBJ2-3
CASSRPPTRTRTDTQYF
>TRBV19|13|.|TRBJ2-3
CASSIEHTDTQYF